This entry lists 21 T cell receptor beta chains sequenced from one sample in a study of Ad26.COV2.S vaccination and SARS-CoV-2 variants. Assay: immunoSEQ multiplex PCR; the TCRdb copy retains only in-frame clones and omits some. The sample lists 430,000 or so clones, roughly 89% occurring once. The treatment is: roughly 19 received Ad26.COV2.S at low or high dose, single or two shots; about 5 received placebo; per-sample allocation not given. Sample collection was performed on day 63 after the first vaccine or placebo injection. The source was peripheral blood, collected in a trial of Ad26.COV2.S vaccine versus placebo. Every receptor here comes from a person aged 18-65 years who received the Ad26.COV2.S COVID-19 vaccine or a placebo.

The chain combines TRBV6-6 with TRBJ2-7; 9 bases are shared with TRBD1. The CDR3 consists of 14 residues. V was clipped by 6 bases and J by 1 base; unmatched bases: 4. Germline lookup yields CDR1 MNHNY and CDR2 SVGAGI (reference sequence). CDR3 loop: CASSRDRASYEQYF. The CDR3 coding sequence is TGTGCCAGCAGCCGGGACAGGGCTTCCTACGAGCAGTACTTC.

V gene TRBV7-2 combines with J gene TRBJ2-5, with D possibly matching TRBD2 (6 bases). The V and J ends lost 3 bases and 4 bases respectively, with 15 bases between them. Germline V lookup: CDR1 SGHTA, CDR2 FQGNSA. The CDR3 consists of 15 residues. The CDR3 DNA is TGTGCCAGCAGCTTCGGGTGGCGGGGTCGAGAGACCCAGTACTTC. Residues: CASSFGWRGRETQYF.

The chain combines TRBV5-1 with TRBJ1-4, with D possibly matching TRBD1 (6 bases). CDR1 is SGHRS and CDR2 is YFSETQ in the germline V gene. The germline V and J ends were trimmed by 4 bases and 8 bases, with 21 bases remaining between them. This CDR3 comprises 16 residues. The CDR3 spells CASSLRLTGYAEKLFF. DNA for the CDR3: TGCGCCAGCAGCCTCCGGCTGACAGGCTACGCCGAAAAACTGTTTTTT.

The CDR3 DNA follows: TGTGCCAGCAGTTTATATGGGGACACTGAAGCTTTCTTT. This sequence encodes CASSLYGDTEAFF. The rearrangement joins TRBV12-3 or TRBV12-4 to TRBJ1-1; D is undetermined. V shed 2 bases and J shed 3 bases, with 7 bases lying between them. The CDR3 contains 13 residues.

V usage is TRBV19 and J usage is TRBJ2-7, with D unclear. Germline V gives CDR1 LNHDA, CDR2 SQIVND (reference sequence). Trimming cost V 4 bases and J 7 bases, with 26 bases left between them. CDR3 length: 17 amino acids. The CDR3 here is CASSTKDPWERSEEQYV. DNA for the CDR3: TGTGCCAGTAGTACTAAAGATCCCTGGGAACGGAGTGAAGAGCAGTACGTC.

V is TRBV19 and J is TRBJ2-7; possible D gene TRBD1, 6 bases. V lost 5 bases and J lost 12, with 23 bases in between. CDR3 length: 14 residues. Per germline, CDR1 LNHDA and CDR2 SQIVND (reference sequence). The CDR3 reads CASSAQWPLQGAYF. In nucleotides, the CDR3 is TGTGCCAGTAGTGCCCAATGGCCATTACAGGGCGCGTACTTC.

The chain uses TRBV5-4 and TRBJ2-2; TRBD1 is a possible D gene (5 bases). CDR1 and CDR2 (germline): SGHNT, YYREEE (reference sequence). The V and J ends lost 1 base and 2 bases respectively, with 9 bases between them. CDR3 size: 15 residues. CDR3 loop: CASSLIGVNTGELFF. In DNA form, the CDR3 reads TGTGCCAGCAGCTTGATAGGGGTAAACACCGGGGAGCTGTTTTTT.

This clone has a handful of counts. The CDR3 DNA reads as TGCGCCAGCAGGAGACTTGCTCAGAGCTCCTACGAGCAGTACTTC. This translates into CASRRLAQSSYEQYF. The chain is built from TRBV4-1 and TRBJ2-7; D call uncertain. The V and J ends lost 6 bases and 0 bases respectively, with 15 bases between them. Germline V gene lookup returns CDR1 MGHRA and CDR2 YSYEKL. The CDR3 consists of 15 residues.

The chain combines TRBV13 with TRBJ2-1; D unclear. The V end lost 6 bases, the J end lost 11 bases, and 23 bases lay between the germline ends. Germline CDR1 PRHDT, CDR2 FYEKMQ (reference sequence). The CDR3 extends over 15 amino acids. DNA of the CDR3: TGTGCCAGCAGTGCACCACTCCAGGCCGGAGAGAAGCAGTTCTTC. This codes for CASSAPLQAGEKQFF. Drawing the rest from reference TRBV13 and TRBJ2-1, the complete variable domain is AAGVIQSPRHLIKEKRETATLKCYPIPRHDTVYWYQQGPGQDPQFLISFYEKMQSDKGSIPDRFSAQQFSDYHSELNMSSLELGDSALYFCASSAPLQAGEKQFFGPGTRLTVL.

The rearrangement links TRBV24-1 to TRBJ2-3, with 7 bases fitting TRBD1. Germline lookup yields CDR1 KGHDR and CDR2 SFDVKD. The CDR3 is made up of 17 amino acids. V trimming: 4 bases; J trimming: 2 bases; junction bases outside the gene matches: 11. CDR3 DNA sequence: TGTGCCACCAGTGACCGGAAGGGGGCCCCCTCCACAGATACGCAGTATTTT. As protein: CATSDRKGAPSTDTQYF.

A few counts support this clone. The chain is built from TRBV14 and TRBJ2-7; D not resolved. Looked up from germline, CDR1 is SGHDN and CDR2 is FVKESK. Trimming pared 0 bases from V and 3 bases from J, leaving 9 bases between. The CDR3 runs 14 residues. The CDR3 spells CASSQEGGIYEQYF. CDR3 sequence (DNA): TGTGCCAGCAGCCAAGAAGGCGGAATCTACGAGCAGTACTTC.

The chain employs TRBV7-7 and TRBJ2-7, with D uncertain. The CDR3 runs to 13 residues. CDR1 and CDR2 from the germline V gene are SSHAT and FNYEAQ (reference sequence). Trimming took off 3 bases at V and 3 bases at J, with 9 bases between the two ends. CDR3 nucleotides: TGTGCCAGCAGCTTGGACGGAGACTACGAGCAGTACTTC. Translating gives CASSLDGDYEQYF. The complete variable domain, with remaining parts taken from reference TRBV7-7 and TRBJ2-7, reads GAGVSQSPRYKVTKRGQDVTLRCDPISSHATLYWYQQALGQGPEFLTYFNYEAQPDKSGLPSDRFSAERPEGSISTLTIQRTEQRDSAMYRCASSLDGDYEQYFGPGTRLTVT.

The rearrangement links TRBV7-3 to TRBJ2-2; TRBD2 might be the D (6 bases). V was shortened by 1 base and J by 1 base, with 10 bases between the two germline ends. The germline gives CDR1 SGHTA, CDR2 FQGTGA. The CDR3 consists of 16 residues. The CDR3 is CASSLNGGRNTGELFF. The CDR3 DNA sequence: TGTGCCAGCAGCTTAAACGGGGGAAGGAACACCGGGGAGCTGTTTTTT.

The chain recombines TRBV28 with TRBJ1-4; 8 positions agree with TRBD1. The CDR3 loop spans 15 amino acids. With 10 bases clipped from V and 13 bases from J, the junction kept 20 bases outside the gene matches. Germline CDR1 is MDHEN and CDR2 is SYDVKM. As DNA, the CDR3 is TGTGCCACCCGGGGTCGGACAGGGAGCGTACCGGGACTGTTTTTT. Its translation is CATRGRTGSVPGLFF.

The CDR3 DNA reads as TGTGCCAGCAGCGTAGCCCCTTCTGGGGGACAGGGGTCCAATGAGCAGTTCTTC. This sequence encodes CASSVAPSGGQGSNEQFF. The chain employs TRBV9 and TRBJ2-1, with TRBD1 identical over 10 bases. Germline V CDR1 and CDR2: SGDLS, YYNGEE. CDR3 size: 18 residues. V shed 0 bases and J 6 bases; nucleotides not matched to a gene: 12.

On this clone itself: Other DNA sequences in the same sample also yield this CDR3. The rearrangement uses TRBV7-9 and TRBJ1-1; D is possibly TRBD1 (5 bases). Germline values: CDR1 SEHNR, CDR2 FQNEAQ (reference sequence). The length of the CDR3 is 13 residues. The V gene lost 5 bases and the J gene lost 1 base, with 8 bases spanning the gap. The CDR3, as DNA: TGTGCCAGCAGCCTTACAGGGAACACTGAAGCTTTCTTT. Translation: CASSLTGNTEAFF. Together with reference TRBV7-9 and TRBJ1-1, the CDR3 gives the full variable domain: DTGVSQNPRHKITKRGQNVTFRCDPISEHNRLYWYRQTLGQGPEFLTYFQNEAQLEKSRLLSDRFSAERPKGSFSTLEIQRTEQGDSAMYLCASSLTGNTEAFFGQGTRLTVV.

J is TRBJ2-3 and V is TRBV15; TRBD1 matches at 12 bases. V trimming: 3 bases; J trimming: 4 bases; junction bases outside the gene matches: 11. CDR1 is LNHNV, CDR2 YYDKDF, per germline (reference sequence). The CDR3 is made up of 18 amino acids. The CDR3 here is CATSRPRVGTGGADTQYF. DNA for the CDR3: TGTGCCACCAGCAGGCCTAGGGTTGGGACAGGGGGCGCAGATACGCAGTATTTT.

V and J are TRBV24-1 and TRBJ2-5; the match to TRBD1 covers 8 bases. The V gene end was trimmed by 8 bases and the J gene end by 4 bases; junction bases not matched to a gene: 8. This CDR3 is built from 14 residues. CDR1 is KGHDR and CDR2 is SFDVKD in the germline V gene. In DNA, the CDR3 is TGTGCCACCACTAGACAGGGGCTGCGAGAGACCCAGTACTTC. Its protein product is CATTRQGLRETQYF.

The chain recombines TRBV2 with TRBJ1-2, with D tentatively TRBD1 (5 bases). The V end lost 6 bases, the J end lost 3 bases, and 8 bases lay between the germline ends. Per the germline V gene, CDR1 is SNHLY and CDR2 is FYNNEI. This CDR3 contains 12 residues. This chain's CDR3 is CASSRDDYGYTF. CDR3 in DNA: TGTGCCAGCAGCCGGGACGACTATGGCTACACCTTC.

This clone was counted once. The chain uses TRBV19 and TRBJ2-2; D is ambiguous. The CDR3 is 15 amino acids. The V end was cut by 6 bases, the J end by 0 bases, with 11 bases between. Germline V gives CDR1 LNHDA, CDR2 SQIVND (reference sequence). The CDR3 protein is CASSRWGTNTGELFF. The CDR3 DNA reads as TGTGCCAGTAGCCGTTGGGGAACGAACACCGGGGAGCTGTTTTTT.

The chain is built from TRBV5-1 and TRBJ2-1; perhaps TRBD2 as D (5 bases). The CDR3 is 12 residues long. Germline V gene data show CDR1 as SGHRS and CDR2 as YFSETQ. Between the trimmed V and J ends, which lost 1 base and 10 bases, there was a span of 9 bases. The CDR3 coding sequence is TGCGCCAGCAGCTTGCCGGGATGGGAGCAGTTCTTC. It codes for CASSLPGWEQFF. Full variable domain (rest looked up from reference TRBV5-1 and TRBJ2-1): KAGVTQTPRYLIKTRGQQVTLSCSPISGHRSVSWYQQTPGQGLQFLFEYFSETQRNKGNFPGRFSGRQFSNSRSEMNVSTLELGDSALYLCASSLPGWEQFFGPGTRLTVL.